A selection of T cell receptor beta chains follows, all from one sample in a study of shared clonotypes between healthy human individuals. Repertoires were generated with immunoSEQ multiplex PCR, while TCRdb's copy carries only in-frame clones and drops some. This sample has some 450,000 clones; approximately 80% occur once, and the top ten carry about 11%. Input material: PBMCs. These receptors originate from a woman in her forties in good health. Some clones in this sample may be carry-over from other donors' samples. CDR3s leave out the opening cysteine and the closing phenylalanine or tryptophan. Each record gives: CDR3 protein, V gene, D gene, J gene, clone size. The D gene is left open where the match is weak. Clone size appears in some rows only: once, few, many, or a class for an expanded clone.

ASSLPASPLEQY	TRBV7-8	.	TRBJ2-7	.
ASSLSGGTEAF	TRBV28	.	TRBJ1-1	.
ASSSVTSGSGEQF	TRBV11-2	TRBD2	TRBJ2-1	.
ASSLALDSTEQF	TRBV7-6	.	TRBJ2-1	.
ASSQVAREQY	TRBV4-1	.	TRBJ2-7	.
AISGGPDLPYYGYT	TRBV10-3	.	TRBJ1-2	.
ASSLSGTQETQY	TRBV5-1	.	TRBJ2-5	.
ASSSPGRTEAF	TRBV28	.	TRBJ1-1	.
ASSHSTGGGYEQY	TRBV5-5	TRBD1	TRBJ2-7	.
ASSFLAASYGYT	TRBV2	.	TRBJ1-2	.
AGSSGSYPQY	TRBV7-2	.	TRBJ2-5	few
ASSSRDTGGTYEQY	TRBV5-1	.	TRBJ2-7	.
ASSLAQRLSYEQY	TRBV5-1	.	TRBJ2-7	once
ASSEGGPWNTEAF	TRBV9	TRBD1	TRBJ1-1	.
ASSPGSQLNFYGYT	TRBV7-6	.	TRBJ1-2	.
ASSPWTGPNEKLF	TRBV7-9	TRBD1	TRBJ1-4	.
ASSADRENGYT	TRBV7-8	TRBD1	TRBJ1-2	few